The T cell receptor (beta chain) described here comes from a study of regulatory dendritic cells for organ transplantation. General observations from the study: Considerable individual heterogeneity was seen in alloreactive memory CD8+ T cells.

Concerning this clone: Its cognate antigen is unknown.

The CDR3 is 13 amino acids. Germline values: CDR1 ENHRY, CDR2 SYGVKD. V shed 7 bases and J shed 3 bases, with 10 bases lying between them. Clones were read by immunoSEQ multiplex PCR, and TCRdb kept only the in-frame ones, dropping some. The table has fewer than 40,000 clones, 75% to 95% seen once; the top ten hold approximately 0.11%. V and J are TRBV10-3 and TRBJ1-5; a weak D match, TRBD1 (5 bases). This clonotype originated in a human donor in good health. Sequencing was done on a sample of naive CD8+ T cells from blood. Subset here: CD45RA+ naive T cells. Here the CDR3 reads CAIKGRANQPQHF. CDR3 nucleotide sequence: TGTGCCATCAAGGGCAGGGCCAATCAGCCCCAGCATTTT.